A single sample gave rise to the 17 T cell receptor beta chains below, sequenced in a study of T cells in Graves' hyperthyroidism and ophthalmopathy. TCR beta CDR3 regions were amplified from RNA. The HTBI primer set was used in a first-round RT-PCR of the TCR CDR3. A single record per CDR3 protein comes from TCRdb applying MiXCR to the multiplex PCR reads. The profile covers more than 550,000 distinct CDR3 sequences, with approximately 18% appearing a single time and about a sixth taken by the ten largest. The sample comprised blood. These receptors all come from a woman between 45 and 65 years old with Graves' hyperthyroidism that later progressed to Graves' ophthalmopathy.

This clonotype was observed a handful of times. CDR3 loop: CAREGRAYEQYF. The CDR3 nucleotides are TGTGCCAGGGAGGGCAGGGCCTACGAGCAGTACTTC. V usage is TRBV13 and J usage is TRBJ2-7, with a weak D call TRBD2 (6 bases). CDR3 length: 12 amino acids. The germline CDR1 and CDR2 sequences are PRHDT and FYEKMQ (reference sequence). The V end lost 9 bases, the J end lost 2 bases, and 11 bases lay between the germline ends.

This clonotype was found many times. V is TRBV30 and J is TRBJ2-5; maybe TRBD1 (6 bases). CDR3 length: 13 amino acids. V lost 5 bases and J 1 base, leaving 11 bases between the germline ends. Looked up from germline, CDR1 is GTSNPN and CDR2 is SVGIG (reference sequence). CDR3 protein: CAWVQGPQETQYF. The DNA of the CDR3 is TGTGCCTGGGTACAGGGTCCCCAAGAGACCCAGTACTTC.

In the case of this clonotype: This clone may be a read error of a much larger clone one base away. The rearrangement links TRBV2 to TRBJ1-1; D uncertain. The CDR3 length is 11 residues. Per the germline V gene, CDR1 is SNHLY and CDR2 is FYNNEI. The CDR3 protein is CASSELEEALF. The CDR3 region has the DNA TGTGCCAGCAGTGAACTGGAGGAAGCTCTCTTT.

In the case of this clonotype: A much larger clone lies a single base off, so this may be a read error. The chain couples TRBV11-3 to TRBJ2-1, with D perhaps TRBD1 (7 bases). CDR1 is SGHNT and CDR2 is YENEEA in the germline V gene. The CDR3 is 16 amino acids. Trimming removed 2 bases at V and 5 bases at J, with 16 bases between. The CDR3 DNA reads TGTGCCAGCAGCTTATACCAGGGGGGTTTGGACAATGAGCAGTTCTTC. This encodes CASSLYQGGLDNEQFF.

The table lists this clonotype with a few counts. The J gene is TRBJ1-6, the V gene TRBV12-3 or TRBV12-4, with D unclear. The CDR3 has 16 residues. V lost 0 bases and J 4 bases, leaving 10 bases between the germline ends. CDR3 nucleotides: TGTGCCAGCAGTTTAGCGGGAGGGTTGTATAATTCACCCCTCCACTTT. Translation: CASSLAGGLYNSPLHF.

This chain joins TRBV7-9 and TRBJ1-4; 7 bases align to TRBD1. There are 15 residues in the CDR3. The V gene end was trimmed by 5 bases and the J gene end by 3 bases; junction bases not matched to a gene: 6. Germline CDR1 SEHNR, CDR2 FQNEAQ (reference sequence). The CDR3 DNA sequence: TGTGCCAGCAGCCCACGCAGGGGGGCTAATGAAAAACTGTTTTTT. Translating gives CASSPRRGANEKLFF.

The chain links TRBV19 to TRBJ2-3, with D possibly being TRBD2 (6 bases). CDR3 length equals 13 residues. Germline CDR1 and CDR2: LNHDA and SQIVND (reference sequence). Between the trimmed V and J ends, which lost 11 bases and 7 bases, there was a span of 19 bases. CDR3 in DNA: TGTGCCGGTACTGAGGTCGGGGGAAATACGCAGTATTTT. This sequence encodes CAGTEVGGNTQYF.

The V call is TRBV19, the J call TRBJ1-1; the D gene is possibly TRBD1 (5 bases). Germline V gives CDR1 LNHDA, CDR2 SQIVND (reference sequence). The CDR3 runs to 14 residues. V was clipped by 6 bases and J by 0 bases, with 11 bases between them. The CDR3, as DNA: TGTGCCAGTAGCAATGGACATCTGAACACTGAAGCTTTCTTT. Amino acid sequence: CASSNGHLNTEAFF.

A few counts support this clonotype. The rearrangement links TRBV7-9 to TRBJ2-6; tentatively, D is TRBD1 (6 bases). The CDR3 loop spans 17 amino acids. Germline assignment: CDR1 SEHNR and CDR2 FQNEAQ (reference sequence). Trimming took 5 bases from V and 0 from J, leaving 14 bases between them. The chain's CDR3 is CASSLGTFDSGANVLTF. The CDR3 nucleotides read TGTGCCAGCAGCCTCGGGACATTCGACTCTGGGGCCAACGTCCTGACTTTC.

This clonotype was picked up a small number of times. The chain employs TRBV19 and TRBJ1-2, with TRBD1 matching 8 bases. This CDR3 is built from 15 residues. With 5 bases clipped from V and 8 bases from J, the junction kept 13 bases outside the gene matches. From germline, CDR1 is LNHDA and CDR2 SQIVND (reference sequence). The CDR3 DNA is TGTGCCAGTAGTCCGGTCGGACAGGGATTAGAGGGCTACACCTTC. Amino acids: CASSPVGQGLEGYTF.

This clonotype was recorded at least ten times. The gene calls are TRBV20-1 and TRBJ2-7; D is possibly TRBD1 (5 bases). Germline-derived CDR1 and CDR2 are DFQATT and SNEGSKA (reference sequence). Trimming pared 6 bases from V and 1 base from J, leaving 10 bases between. The CDR3 runs to 12 residues. The CDR3 loop is CSAGTGSYEQYF. Here the CDR3 DNA reads TGCAGTGCAGGAACAGGATCCTACGAGCAGTACTTC.

The chain uses TRBV19 and TRBJ2-1; TRBD1 matches at 9 bases. Looked up from germline, CDR1 is LNHDA and CDR2 is SQIVND (reference sequence). CDR3 length equals 15 residues. The V and J ends lost 0 bases and 7 bases, in that order; junction bases with no gene match: 4. The CDR3 DNA reads TGTGCCAGTAGTATAGAGTGGACAGGGGTAAATGAGCAGTTCTTC. Amino acid sequence: CASSIEWTGVNEQFF.

The sample holds a few counts of this clonotype. The chain links TRBV11-2 to TRBJ1-5, with 7 bases aligning to TRBD1. The germline V gene has CDR1 SGHAT and CDR2 FQNNGV. The ends lost 5 bases at V and 0 bases at J; junction bases unmatched: 10. The CDR3 is 17 amino acids. DNA of the CDR3: TGTGCCAGCAGCCTACGGGCAGGGACAGATAGCAATCAGCCCCAGCATTTT. Translated, it gives CASSLRAGTDSNQPQHF. The whole variable domain, remainder taken from reference TRBV11-2 and TRBJ1-5, is EAGVAQSPRYKIIEKRQSVAFWCNPISGHATLYWYQQILGQGPKLLIQFQNNGVVDDSQLPKDRFSAERLKGVDSTLKIQPAKLEDSAVYLCASSLRAGTDSNQPQHFGDGTRLSIL.

The rearrangement links TRBV7-9 to TRBJ1-1; tentative D call: TRBD1 (5 bases). The CDR3 has 12 amino acids. Germline CDR1 SEHNR, CDR2 FQNEAQ (reference sequence). The V and J ends lost 6 bases and 7 bases respectively, with 12 bases between them. The CDR3 DNA reads as TGTGCCAGCAGGACGGGTGGGGGTGAAGCTTTCTTT. The encoded protein is CASRTGGGEAFF.

Only a few counts were recorded for this clonotype. The chain links TRBV20-1 to TRBJ2-4; tentative D call: TRBD1 (6 bases). The CDR3 loop spans 13 amino acids. Germline V gene lookup returns CDR1 DFQATT and CDR2 SNEGSKA (reference sequence). The V end lost 4 bases, the J end lost 5 bases, and 12 bases lay between the germline ends. The CDR3 reads CSAMGTPENIQYF. The CDR3 DNA is TGCAGTGCTATGGGGACACCCGAAAACATTCAGTACTTC.

This clonotype has only a few counts. The chain uses TRBV5-1 and TRBJ2-5; D is possibly TRBD1 or TRBD2 (6 bases each). The germline V gene encodes CDR1 SGHRS and CDR2 YFSETQ. This CDR3 is built from 15 residues. Trimming left V 3 bases short and J 4 bases short, with 16 bases between. CDR3 in DNA: TGCGCCAGCAGCTACCTCGGGGGCAGGGGAGAGACCCAGTACTTC. It translates to CASSYLGGRGETQYF.

The CDR3 nucleotides are TGTGCCATCACCCCTTCTTCCGCAGGGAACACCGGGGAGCTGTTTTTT. This sequence encodes CAITPSSAGNTGELFF. The rearrangement links TRBV10-3 to TRBJ2-2; D unresolved. CDR3 length equals 16 residues. Per the germline V gene, CDR1 is ENHRY and CDR2 is SYGVKD. Trimming left V 7 bases short and J 1 base short, with 16 bases between.